The 29 T cell receptor beta chains below all came from one sample that was sequenced in a study of CD4+ T cells in melanoma. Profiled with immunoSEQ multiplex PCR; TCRdb holds only in-frame clones, not every one. The data show roughly 54,000 clones, about 88% seen once. Sequencing used peripheral blood. These receptors were obtained from a human donor with melanoma.

V and J are TRBV5-4 and TRBJ2-3, with D uncertain. The CDR3 length is 12 residues. Germline loops: CDR1 SGHNT, CDR2 YYREEE (reference sequence). Trimming cost V 0 bases and J 5 bases, with 4 bases left between them. This chain's CDR3 is CASSLDRDTQYF. CDR3 nucleotides: TGTGCCAGCAGCTTGGACAGAGATACGCAGTATTTT.

The V gene is TRBV6-6, the J gene TRBJ1-1; D call uncertain. This CDR3 contains 15 residues. Between the trimmed V and J ends, which lost 6 bases and 1 base, there was a span of 15 bases. Germline lookup yields CDR1 MNHNY and CDR2 SVGAGI (reference sequence). CDR3 region: CASREQLGGNTEAFF. Here the CDR3 DNA reads TGTGCCAGCAGGGAACAATTGGGAGGGAACACTGAAGCTTTCTTT.

V gene TRBV5-1 combines with J gene TRBJ2-1; D tentatively fits TRBD1 or TRBD2 (5 bases each). The CDR3 is 15 residues long. V shed 0 bases and J shed 8 bases, with 15 bases lying between them. Germline V lookup: CDR1 SGHRS, CDR2 YFSETQ. CDR3 loop: CASSLGDGQRDEQFF. CDR3 DNA: TGCGCCAGCAGCTTGGGGGACGGGCAGCGCGATGAGCAGTTCTTC.

V gene TRBV5-3 combines with J gene TRBJ2-1; D remains unclear. TRBV5-3 is labeled an ORF, and its function is uncertain. V lost 8 bases and J lost 9, with 12 bases in between. CDR3 size: 11 residues. CDR3 loop: CASTEDGEQFF. The CDR3 DNA reads as TGTGCCAGCACCGAGGATGGTGAGCAGTTCTTC.

For this clone: At the DNA level, this CDR3 is encoded by other sequences in the same sample as well. This sequence joins TRBV2 and TRBJ2-7; D uncertain. The V gene lost 5 bases and the J gene lost 2 bases, with 10 bases spanning the gap. Germline loops: CDR1 SNHLY, CDR2 FYNNEI. This CDR3 contains 13 residues. CDR3 amino acids: CASSRAETYEQYF. The CDR3 DNA follows: TGTGCCAGCAGTAGGGCGGAGACCTACGAGCAGTACTTC. The full variable domain, with the rest looked up from reference TRBV2 and TRBJ2-7, is EPEVTQTPSHQVTQMGQEVILRCVPISNHLYFYWYRQILGQKVEFLVSFYNNEISEKSEIFDDQFSVERPDGSNFTLKIRSTKLEDSAMYFCASSRAETYEQYFGPGTRLTVT.

The gene calls are TRBV7-2 and TRBJ1-4; D is ambiguous. Trimming cost V 3 bases and J 3 bases, with 20 bases left between them. Germline V CDR1 and CDR2: SGHTA, FQGNSA. CDR3 length equals 18 residues. CDR3 DNA sequence: TGTGCCAGCAGCTTGAAGTATGGCGGACCTGGGGCTAATGAAAAACTGTTTTTT. Protein: CASSLKYGGPGANEKLFF.

V is TRBV6-1 and J is TRBJ2-3; D may be TRBD2 (6 bases). The CDR3 loop spans 15 amino acids. CDR1 and CDR2 (germline): MNHNS, SASEGT. Trimming pared 6 bases from V and 0 bases from J, leaving 13 bases between. The CDR3 region is CASRTPGLSTDTQYF. In DNA, the CDR3 is TGTGCCAGCAGAACACCGGGACTGAGCACAGATACGCAGTATTTT.

The chain combines TRBV19 with TRBJ1-4, with D perhaps TRBD1 (5 bases). Germline CDR1 and CDR2: LNHDA and SQIVND (reference sequence). V was shortened by 5 bases and J by 3 bases, with 10 bases between the two germline ends. The CDR3 has 14 residues. The CDR3: CASSAGTANEKLFF. The CDR3 DNA reads TGTGCCAGTAGTGCAGGGACGGCTAATGAAAAACTGTTTTTT. The full variable domain, completed using reference TRBV19 and TRBJ1-4, is DGGITQSPKYLFRKEGQNVTLSCEQNLNHDAMYWYRQDPGQGLRLIYYSQIVNDFQKGDIAEGYSVSREKKESFPLTVTSAQKNPTAFYLCASSAGTANEKLFFGSGTQLSVL.

The table lists this clone with a count of one. V usage is TRBV10-3 and J usage is TRBJ2-3; 8 bases are a match to TRBD1. The CDR3 sequence is 17 residues long. Germline V gene data show CDR1 as ENHRY and CDR2 as SYGVKD. V was clipped by 2 bases and J by 2 bases; unmatched bases: 9. The CDR3 region has the DNA TGTGCCATCAGTGAGCCCGGACAGGGCCTCATCACAGATACGCAGTATTTT. Its translation: CAISEPGQGLITDTQYF.

This chain connects TRBV29-1 to TRBJ2-2; 7 nucleotides line up with TRBD2. The V and J ends lost 4 bases and 6 bases, in that order; junction bases with no gene match: 8. The CDR3 is made up of 14 amino acids. Germline V lookup: CDR1 SQVTM, CDR2 ANQGSEA. The CDR3 protein is CSVGLAGRAGELFF. The CDR3 coding sequence is TGCAGCGTTGGGCTCGCGGGGAGGGCCGGGGAGCTGTTTTTT.

V and J are TRBV5-1 and TRBJ2-7, with TRBD1 matching 10 bases. Per germline, CDR1 SGHRS and CDR2 YFSETQ. V was clipped by 5 bases and J by 4 bases; unmatched bases: 9. CDR3 length: 15 amino acids. CDR3 coding DNA: TGCGCCAGCAGTTGGGGACAGGGGACTATGTACGAGCAGTACTTC. Its translation: CASSWGQGTMYEQYF.

The chain is built from TRBV18 and TRBJ1-1, with 9 positions matching TRBD1. Germline V gene sequence: CDR1 KGHSH, CDR2 LQKENI. The V segment lost 2 bases and the J segment 0 bases; nucleotides outside the gene matches: 4. CDR3 size: 16 residues. CDR3 region: CASSPRDRAMNTEAFF. The CDR3 coding sequence is TGTGCCAGCTCACCAAGGGACAGGGCAATGAACACTGAAGCTTTCTTT.

The chain joins TRBV6-5 to TRBJ2-5; TRBD1 aligns across 10 bases. Gene TRBJ2-7 matches the end of the DNA better, so the J call may be wrong. The germline CDR1 and CDR2 sequences are MNHEY and SVGAGI. The CDR3 runs to 14 residues. The CDR3 sequence is CASSRQGAGYEQYF. The CDR3, as DNA: TGTGCCAGCAGTCGACAGGGGGCTGGGTACGAGCAGTACTTC.

J is TRBJ1-6 and V is TRBV6-5; 7 positions agree with TRBD1. This CDR3 has 13 amino acids. Germline trimming cut 6 bases from V and 13 bases from J; bases unmatched to any gene: 9. Germline CDR1 reads MNHEY; CDR2 reads SVGAGI. The CDR3 loop reads CASSQFTGAPLHF. Written as DNA, the CDR3 is TGTGCCAGCAGCCAATTTACAGGGGCCCCCCTCCACTTT.

The chain combines TRBV5-1 with TRBJ2-2; D may be TRBD1 (6 bases). V was clipped by 1 base and J by 3 bases, with 10 bases between them. Looked up from germline, CDR1 is SGHRS and CDR2 is YFSETQ. The CDR3 consists of 15 residues. The CDR3 bases are TGCGCCAGCAGCTTGCTACAGGGCGACACCGGGGAGCTGTTTTTT. This gives the protein CASSLLQGDTGELFF.

The rearrangement uses TRBV5-1 and TRBJ2-5; 11 positions agree with TRBD1. This CDR3 comprises 16 residues. CDR1 and CDR2 (germline): SGHRS, YFSETQ. V gave up 1 base and J gave up 1 base; unmatched junction bases: 3. The CDR3 DNA reads TGCGCCAGCAGCTTGCCGGGACAGGGGGTCCAAGAGACCCAGTACTTC. Its protein product is CASSLPGQGVQETQYF.

V and J are TRBV6-6 and TRBJ1-1; D remains ambiguous. The germline V gene has CDR1 MNHNY and CDR2 SVGAGI (reference sequence). Trimming took 4 bases from V and 1 from J, leaving 10 bases between them. There are 14 residues in the CDR3. CDR3 region: CASSFLGENTEAFF. CDR3 in DNA: TGTGCCAGCAGTTTTCTGGGCGAGAACACTGAAGCTTTCTTT.

This chain uses TRBV5-5 with TRBJ2-5, with a possible D match to TRBD2 (5 bases). V dropped 4 bases and J dropped 4 bases, with 17 bases sitting between them. The CDR3 runs to 15 residues. The germline CDR1 and CDR2 sequences are SGHKS and YYEKEE (reference sequence). The CDR3 spells CASSPDVRGGETQYF. The CDR3 region has the DNA TGTGCCAGCAGCCCGGACGTTCGGGGTGGAGAGACCCAGTACTTC.

This chain joins TRBV6-1 and TRBJ2-7; maybe TRBD1 (5 bases). This CDR3 is 12 amino acids long. Germline CDR1 MNHNS, CDR2 SASEGT. CDR3 amino acids: CASAGRNYEQYF. CDR3 DNA sequence: TGTGCGAGCGCAGGGCGGAACTACGAGCAGTACTTC.

This clone was seen only once. This rearrangement joins TRBV21-1 to TRBJ1-4; the table's D call of TRBD1 was not tested on the DNA. TRBV21-1 is deemed a pseudogene. The CDR3 consists of 16 residues. The CDR3 DNA is TGTGCCAGCAGGGTACAGGGGGCGCATAATAATGAAAAACTGTTTTTT. Its protein is CASRVQGAHNNEKLFF.

A single count supports this clone. The chain carries TRBV29-1 and TRBJ1-4; D possibly corresponds to TRBD1 (5 bases). The V end was cut by 3 bases, the J end by 10 bases, with 15 bases between. The CDR3 runs 13 residues. Germline lookup yields CDR1 SQVTM and CDR2 ANQGSEA. The CDR3 is CSVEGVGDGKLFF. In nucleotides, the CDR3 is TGCAGCGTTGAGGGTGTGGGGGATGGAAAACTGTTTTTT.

The CDR3 DNA sequence: TGTGCCAGCAGCTTAGCGGGACAGGGGAGATCTGAAGCTTTCTTT. Translating gives CASSLAGQGRSEAFF. The rearrangement uses TRBV7-9 and TRBJ1-1; 10 bases match TRBD1. J gave up 6 bases and V 0 bases, and 4 bases lay outside the gene matches. CDR1 and CDR2 (germline): SEHNR, FQNEAQ (reference sequence). The CDR3 covers 15 residues.

The rearrangement joins TRBV25-1 to TRBJ2-7; TRBD1 might be the D (6 bases). The V end was cut by 8 bases, the J end by 3 bases, with 14 bases between. CDR1 MGHDK and CDR2 SYGVNS come from the germline V gene. The CDR3 extends over 13 amino acids. CDR3: CASAGTPSYEQYF. CDR3 in DNA: TGTGCCAGCGCCGGGACACCCAGCTACGAGCAGTACTTC.

V usage is TRBV27 and J usage is TRBJ2-7; D is possibly TRBD1 or TRBD2 (5 bases each). Per germline, CDR1 MNHEY and CDR2 SMNVEV (reference sequence). The germline V and J ends were trimmed by 6 bases and 4 bases, with 19 bases remaining between them. CDR3 length: 15 residues. CDR3 in amino acids: CASSATGRGLYEQYF. In nucleotides, the CDR3 is TGTGCCAGCAGCGCCACCGGCCGGGGCCTATACGAGCAGTACTTC.

This chain uses TRBV5-4 with TRBJ1-5; TRBD1 is a possible D gene (5 bases). Germline V lookup: CDR1 SGHNT, CDR2 YYREEE (reference sequence). This CDR3 contains 15 residues. V lost 3 bases and J lost 7, with 17 bases in between. Written as DNA, the CDR3 is TGTGCCAGCAGCTCAGACCGGGGCCTCAGCCAGCCCCAGCATTTT. This translates into CASSSDRGLSQPQHF.

The chain recombines TRBV20-1 with TRBJ2-5; tentative D call: TRBD2 (5 bases). Trimming took 6 bases from V and 5 from J, leaving 10 bases between them. CDR3 size: 11 residues. Per germline, CDR1 DFQATT and CDR2 SNEGSKA (reference sequence). The chain's CDR3 is CSATSAETQYF. The CDR3 DNA is TGCAGTGCCACTAGTGCTGAGACCCAGTACTTC.

The V call is TRBV6-5, the J call TRBJ1-4; D gene unclear. The V end was cut by 2 bases, the J end by 5 bases, with 3 bases between. CDR1 and CDR2 (germline): MNHEY, SVGAGI. The CDR3 spans 12 residues. CDR3 region: CASSYGNEKLFF. For the CDR3, the DNA is TGTGCCAGCAGTTACGGGAATGAAAAACTGTTTTTT.

This chain joins TRBV28 and TRBJ1-2; TRBD1 matches 10 bases. The J segment lost 7 bases and the V segment lost 6 bases, leaving 11 bases of the junction unmatched. CDR3 length equals 15 residues. CDR1 and CDR2 (germline): MDHEN, SYDVKM. The CDR3 region has the DNA TGTGCCAGCAGGATACAGACAGGGGGCGCGGGTGGCTACACCTTC. Protein: CASRIQTGGAGGYTF.

The CDR3 sequence: CASSQGGPSPEQYF. In DNA, the CDR3 is TGTGCCAGCAGCCAGGGGGGCCCCTCCCCCGAGCAGTACTTC. V gene TRBV4-2 combines with J gene TRBJ2-7; D may correspond to TRBD1 or TRBD2 (6 bases each). Germline loops: CDR1 LGHNA, CDR2 YNFKEQ. The CDR3 loop spans 14 amino acids. Trimming shortened V by 3 bases and J by 6 bases, and 15 bases separated the two germline ends.